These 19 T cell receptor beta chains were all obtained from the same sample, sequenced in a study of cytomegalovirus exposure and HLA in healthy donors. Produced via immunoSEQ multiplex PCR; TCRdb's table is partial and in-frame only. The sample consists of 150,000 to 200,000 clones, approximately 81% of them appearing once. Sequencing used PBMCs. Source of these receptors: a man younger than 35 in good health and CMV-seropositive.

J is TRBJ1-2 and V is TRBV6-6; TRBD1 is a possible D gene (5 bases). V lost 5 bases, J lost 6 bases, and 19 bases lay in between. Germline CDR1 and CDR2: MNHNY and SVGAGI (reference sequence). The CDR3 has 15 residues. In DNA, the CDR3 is TGTGCCAGCAGTACCCGAAGGGGCGCAAAAGATGGCTACACCTTC. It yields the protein CASSTRRGAKDGYTF.

The CDR3 DNA reads as TGCGCCAGCAGTACCCCCGACAGGGTAGCAACCTACGAGCAGTACTTC. Residues: CASSTPDRVATYEQYF. The genes are TRBV10-2 and TRBJ2-7; 7 bases are shared with TRBD1. V shed 5 bases and J 2 bases; nucleotides not matched to a gene: 12. The germline V gene has CDR1 WSHSY and CDR2 SAAADI. CDR3 length: 16 amino acids.

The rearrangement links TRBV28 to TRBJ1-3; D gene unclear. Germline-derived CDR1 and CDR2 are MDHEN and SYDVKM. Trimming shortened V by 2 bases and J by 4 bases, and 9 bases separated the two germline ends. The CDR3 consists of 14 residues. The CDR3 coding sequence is TGTGCCAGCAGTTTAGGGCTATCGGGAAACACCATATATTTT. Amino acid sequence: CASSLGLSGNTIYF.

CDR3: CSVGVERGTEAFF. Here the CDR3 DNA reads TGCAGCGTTGGGGTGGAGCGGGGCACTGAAGCTTTCTTT. The gene calls are TRBV29-1 and TRBJ1-1; D is uncertain. The CDR3 contains 13 residues. Germline values: CDR1 SQVTM, CDR2 ANQGSEA. V was clipped by 4 bases and J by 4 bases, with 13 bases between them.

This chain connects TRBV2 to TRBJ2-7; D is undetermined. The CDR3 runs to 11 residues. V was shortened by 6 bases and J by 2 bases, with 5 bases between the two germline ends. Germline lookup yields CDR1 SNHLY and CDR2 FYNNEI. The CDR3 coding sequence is TGTGCCAGCAGATTAACCTACGAGCAGTACTTC. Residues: CASRLTYEQYF.

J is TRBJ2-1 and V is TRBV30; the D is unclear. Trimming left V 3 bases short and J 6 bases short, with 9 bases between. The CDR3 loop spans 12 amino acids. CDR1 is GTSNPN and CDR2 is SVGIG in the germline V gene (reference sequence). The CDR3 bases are TGTGCCTGGAGCACTACCTTCAATGAGCAGTTCTTC. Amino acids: CAWSTTFNEQFF.

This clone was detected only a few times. As DNA, the CDR3 is TGTGCCAGCAGTACCCAGGGAATCTCTCAGCCCCAGCATTTT. Translation gives CASSTQGISQPQHF. The genes are TRBV6-1 and TRBJ1-5; TRBD1 is a possible D gene (5 bases). CDR1 is MNHNS, CDR2 SASEGT, per germline. Trimming removed 5 bases from V and 6 bases from J, with 14 bases in between. The CDR3 totals 14 residues.

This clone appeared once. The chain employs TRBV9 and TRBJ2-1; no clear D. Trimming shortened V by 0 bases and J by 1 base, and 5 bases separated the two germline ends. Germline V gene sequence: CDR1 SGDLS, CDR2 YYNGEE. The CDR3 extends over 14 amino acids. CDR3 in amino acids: CASSVGSSYNEQFF. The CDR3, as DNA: TGTGCCAGCAGCGTAGGCAGTTCCTACAATGAGCAGTTCTTC.

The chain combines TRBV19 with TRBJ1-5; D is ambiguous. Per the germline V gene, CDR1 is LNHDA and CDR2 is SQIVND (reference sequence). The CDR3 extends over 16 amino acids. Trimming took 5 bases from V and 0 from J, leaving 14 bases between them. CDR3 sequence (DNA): TGTGCCAGTAGTTCCCCCGACACCGATAGCAATCAGCCCCAGCATTTT. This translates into CASSSPDTDSNQPQHF.

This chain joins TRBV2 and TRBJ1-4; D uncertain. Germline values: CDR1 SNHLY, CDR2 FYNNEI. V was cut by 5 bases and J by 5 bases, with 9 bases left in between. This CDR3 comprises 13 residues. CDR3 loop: CASSRQENEKLFF. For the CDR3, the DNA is TGTGCCAGCAGTCGGCAGGAAAATGAAAAACTGTTTTTT.

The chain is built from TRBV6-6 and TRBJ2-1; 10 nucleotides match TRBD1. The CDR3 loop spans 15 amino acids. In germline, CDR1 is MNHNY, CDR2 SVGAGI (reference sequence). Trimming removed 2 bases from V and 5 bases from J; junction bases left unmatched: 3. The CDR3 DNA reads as TGTGCCAGCAGTTACCCGGACAGGGGGGACAATGAGCAGTTCTTC. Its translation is CASSYPDRGDNEQFF.

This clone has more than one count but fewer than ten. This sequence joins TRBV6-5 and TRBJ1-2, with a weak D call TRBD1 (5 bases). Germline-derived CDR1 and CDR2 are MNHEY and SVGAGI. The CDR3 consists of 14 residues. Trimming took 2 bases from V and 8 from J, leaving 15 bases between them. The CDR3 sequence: CASSYAAGMHGYTF. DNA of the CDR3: TGTGCCAGCAGTTACGCCGCAGGGATGCACGGCTACACCTTC.

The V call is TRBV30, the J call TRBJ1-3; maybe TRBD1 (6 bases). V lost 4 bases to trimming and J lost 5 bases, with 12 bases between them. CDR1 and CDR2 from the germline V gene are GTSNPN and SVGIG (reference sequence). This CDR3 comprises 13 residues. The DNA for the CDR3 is TGTGCCTGGACGCTCCAGGGGAGAAACACCATATATTTT. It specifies CAWTLQGRNTIYF.

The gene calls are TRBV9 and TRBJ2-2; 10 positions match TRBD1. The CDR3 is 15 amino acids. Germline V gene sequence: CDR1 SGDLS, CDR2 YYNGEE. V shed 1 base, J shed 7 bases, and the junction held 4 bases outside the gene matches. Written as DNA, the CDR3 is TGTGCCAGCAGCGTACGGGACAGGGGCAGCGGGGAGCTGTTTTTT. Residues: CASSVRDRGSGELFF.

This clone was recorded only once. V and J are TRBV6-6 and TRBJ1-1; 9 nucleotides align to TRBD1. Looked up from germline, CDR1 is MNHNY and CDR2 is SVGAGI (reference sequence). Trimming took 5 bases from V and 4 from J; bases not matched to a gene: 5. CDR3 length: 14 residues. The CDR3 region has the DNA TGTGCCAGCAGTACAGGGGGCGCGGGCACTGAAGCTTTCTTT. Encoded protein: CASSTGGAGTEAFF.

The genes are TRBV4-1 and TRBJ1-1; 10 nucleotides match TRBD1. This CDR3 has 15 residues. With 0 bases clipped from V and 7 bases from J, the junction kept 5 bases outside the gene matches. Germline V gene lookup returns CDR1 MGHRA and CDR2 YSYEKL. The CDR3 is CASSQDGTGVREAFF. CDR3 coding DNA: TGCGCCAGCAGCCAAGATGGGACAGGGGTACGTGAAGCTTTCTTT.

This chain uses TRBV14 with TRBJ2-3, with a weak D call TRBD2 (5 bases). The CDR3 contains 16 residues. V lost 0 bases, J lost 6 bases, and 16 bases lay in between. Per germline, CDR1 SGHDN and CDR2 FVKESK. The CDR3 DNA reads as TGTGCCAGCAGCCAAGATTTGGCGGGCCCCGCGGATACGCAGTATTTT. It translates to CASSQDLAGPADTQYF.

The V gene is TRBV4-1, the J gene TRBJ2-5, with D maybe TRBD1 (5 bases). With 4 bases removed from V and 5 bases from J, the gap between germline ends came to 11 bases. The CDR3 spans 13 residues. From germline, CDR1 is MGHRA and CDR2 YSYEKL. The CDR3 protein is CASSPDSGETQYF. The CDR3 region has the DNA TGCGCCAGCAGCCCTGACAGTGGGGAGACCCAGTACTTC.

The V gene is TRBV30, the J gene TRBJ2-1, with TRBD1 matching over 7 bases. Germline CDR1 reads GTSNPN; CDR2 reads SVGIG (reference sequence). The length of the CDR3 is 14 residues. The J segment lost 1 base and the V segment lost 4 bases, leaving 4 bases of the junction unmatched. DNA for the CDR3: TGTGCCTGGAAAGGACAGGAGTCCTACAATGAGCAGTTCTTC. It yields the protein CAWKGQESYNEQFF.